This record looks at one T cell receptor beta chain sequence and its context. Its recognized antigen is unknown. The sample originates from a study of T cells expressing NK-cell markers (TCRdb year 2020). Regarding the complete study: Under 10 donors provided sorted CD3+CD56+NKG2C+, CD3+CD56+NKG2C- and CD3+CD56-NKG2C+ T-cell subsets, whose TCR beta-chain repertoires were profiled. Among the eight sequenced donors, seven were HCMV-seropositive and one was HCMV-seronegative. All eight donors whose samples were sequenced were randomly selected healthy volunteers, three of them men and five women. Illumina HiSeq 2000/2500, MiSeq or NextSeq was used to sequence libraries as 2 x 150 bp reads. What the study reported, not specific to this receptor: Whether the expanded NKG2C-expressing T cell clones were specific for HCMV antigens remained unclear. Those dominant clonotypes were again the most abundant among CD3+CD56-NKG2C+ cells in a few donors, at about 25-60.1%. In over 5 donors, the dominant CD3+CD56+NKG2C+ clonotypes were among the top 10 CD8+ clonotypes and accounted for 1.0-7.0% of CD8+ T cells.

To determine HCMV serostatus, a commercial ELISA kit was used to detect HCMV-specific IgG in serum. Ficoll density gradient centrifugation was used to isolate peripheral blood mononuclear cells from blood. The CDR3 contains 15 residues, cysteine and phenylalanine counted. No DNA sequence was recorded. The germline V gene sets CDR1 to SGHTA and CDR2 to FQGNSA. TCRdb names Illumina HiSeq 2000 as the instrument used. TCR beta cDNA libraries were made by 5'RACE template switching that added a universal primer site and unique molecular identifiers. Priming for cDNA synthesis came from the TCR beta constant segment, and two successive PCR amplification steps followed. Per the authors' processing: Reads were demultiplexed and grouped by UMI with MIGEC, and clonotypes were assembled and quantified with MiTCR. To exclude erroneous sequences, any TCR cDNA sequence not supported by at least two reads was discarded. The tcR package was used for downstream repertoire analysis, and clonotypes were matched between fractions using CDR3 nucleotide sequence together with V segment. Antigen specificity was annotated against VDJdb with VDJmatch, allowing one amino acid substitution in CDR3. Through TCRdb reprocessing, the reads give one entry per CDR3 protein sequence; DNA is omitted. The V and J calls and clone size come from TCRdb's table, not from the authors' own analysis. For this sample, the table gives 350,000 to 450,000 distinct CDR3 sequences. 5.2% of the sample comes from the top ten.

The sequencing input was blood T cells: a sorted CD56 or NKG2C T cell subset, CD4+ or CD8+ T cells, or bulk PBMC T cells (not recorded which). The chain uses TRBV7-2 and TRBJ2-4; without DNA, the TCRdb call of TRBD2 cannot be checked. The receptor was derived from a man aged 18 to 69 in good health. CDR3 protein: CASSRGGSAENIQYF.